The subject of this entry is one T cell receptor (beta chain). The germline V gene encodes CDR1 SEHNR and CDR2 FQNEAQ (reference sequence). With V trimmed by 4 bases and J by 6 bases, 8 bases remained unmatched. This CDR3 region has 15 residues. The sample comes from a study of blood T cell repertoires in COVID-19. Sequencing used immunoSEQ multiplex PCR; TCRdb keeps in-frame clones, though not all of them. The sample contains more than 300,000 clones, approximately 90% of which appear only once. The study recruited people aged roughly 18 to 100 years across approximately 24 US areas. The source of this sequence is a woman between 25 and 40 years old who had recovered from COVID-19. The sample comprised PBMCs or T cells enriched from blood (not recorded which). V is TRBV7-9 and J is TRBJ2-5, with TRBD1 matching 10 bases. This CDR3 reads CASSSPTGGRKTQYF. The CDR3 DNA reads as TGTGCCAGCAGCTCCCCGACAGGGGGCCGAAAGACCCAGTACTTC.